The 27 T cell receptor beta chains below were found in one sample sequenced in a study of vaccination and CD4 T cells after COVID-19. Documented treatment: roughly 11-day PBMC culture with coronavirus spike peptide pools or control peptides (ViraFEST assay). These receptors' targets are unknown. Once obtained from cultured CD4+ T cells, the DNA was sequenced using the Oncomine TCR Beta short-read assay. One entry per CDR3 protein, called by TCRdb with MiXCR from the PCR reads. The sample consists of 9,500 to 13,000 distinct CDR3 sequences, over 50% of them appearing once. The specimen sequenced was CD4+ T cells from blood, cultured in vitro. The receptors were gathered from a human donor who had recovered from COVID-19.

The rearrangement links TRBV7-9 to TRBJ2-5; D may be TRBD1 (7 bases). CDR3 length: 14 residues. Trimming stripped 5 bases from V and 5 bases from J, with 15 bases between. The germline CDR1 and CDR2 sequences are SEHNR and FQNEAQ (reference sequence). The CDR3 protein is CASSPRGVQETQYF. The CDR3, as DNA: TGTGCCAGCAGCCCCAGGGGGGTCCAGGAGACCCAGTACTTC.

The J gene is TRBJ1-2, the V gene TRBV6-2 or TRBV6-3; 8 bases fit TRBD1. The CDR3 consists of 14 residues. J was trimmed by 5 bases and V by 6 bases; bases with no gene match: 8. Germline V gene data show CDR1 as MNHEY and CDR2 as SVGEGT. CDR3 nucleotide sequence: TGTGCCAGCAGCCCCGGACAGGGCAGGTATGGCTACACCTTC. Translated, it gives CASSPGQGRYGYTF.

The chain has TRBV7-6 and TRBJ1-3, with TRBD1 matching 7 bases. The CDR3 totals 16 residues. The germline gives CDR1 SGHVS, CDR2 FNYEAQ. V trimming: 3 bases; J trimming: 6 bases; junction bases outside the gene matches: 11. The CDR3 sequence is CASSLEVRGNVNTIYF. The CDR3 DNA reads TGTGCCAGCAGCTTGGAAGTCAGGGGGAACGTAAACACCATATATTTT.

This rearrangement joins TRBV30 to TRBJ2-3; tentatively, D is TRBD2 (6 bases). Germline-derived CDR1 and CDR2 are GTSNPN and SVGIG (reference sequence). The CDR3 loop spans 15 amino acids. V was cut by 3 bases and J by 2 bases, with 15 bases left in between. The CDR3 DNA sequence: TGTGCCTGGAGCGCCCCAGCGGGCCTCACAGATACGCAGTATTTT. Encoded protein: CAWSAPAGLTDTQYF. Complete variable domain (other parts from reference TRBV30 and TRBJ2-3): SQTIHQWPATLVQPVGSPLSLECTVEGTSNPNLYWYRQAAGRGLQLLFYSVGIGQISSEVPQNLSASRPQDRQFILSSKKLLLSDSGFYLCAWSAPAGLTDTQYFGPGTRLTVL.

The gene calls are TRBV20-1 and TRBJ1-1; D remains unclear. The CDR3 is 14 amino acids. Germline V gene data show CDR1 as DFQATT and CDR2 as SNEGSKA (reference sequence). Trimming stripped 1 base from V and 14 bases from J, with 23 bases between. CDR3: CSARGAFIGRDSFF. The CDR3 coding sequence is TGCAGTGCTAGAGGGGCCTTTATTGGGAGGGATTCCTTCTTT.

This clonotype is labeled as large (0.1 to 1%). The chain carries TRBV11-3 and TRBJ1-1, with D unresolved. From germline, CDR1 is SGHNT and CDR2 YENEEA. The V end lost 1 base, the J end lost 14 bases, and 20 bases lay between the germline ends. This CDR3 has 14 amino acids. For the CDR3, the DNA is TGTGCCAGCAGCTTAGTCTCATCCCAGGCCCGAGTCTTCTTT. This encodes CASSLVSSQARVFF.

The J gene is TRBJ2-3, the V gene TRBV20-1; no clear D. The CDR3 has 11 amino acids. V lost 8 bases to trimming and J lost 7 bases, with 13 bases between them. Per germline, CDR1 DFQATT and CDR2 SNEGSKA (reference sequence). The CDR3 DNA reads TGCAGTCCGTCCGTGGGGAATACGCAGTATTTT. As protein: CSPSVGNTQYF.

The chain recombines TRBV7-9 with TRBJ2-5; the D gene is possibly TRBD2 (5 bases). Germline V CDR1 and CDR2: SEHNR, FQNEAQ (reference sequence). The ends were cut back, 4 bases at V and 5 bases at J, with 14 bases in the middle. The CDR3 loop spans 14 amino acids. The DNA for the CDR3 is TGTGCCAGCAGCTCAGGTGTGACGGGGGAGACCCAGTACTTC. Translation gives CASSSGVTGETQYF.

The CDR3 spells CASSLPGSNSYNEQFF. CDR3 DNA: TGTGCCAGCAGTTTGCCTGGTAGCAACTCCTACAATGAGCAGTTCTTC. This sequence joins TRBV28 and TRBJ2-1, with D unresolved. Germline V gene data show CDR1 as MDHEN and CDR2 as SYDVKM. The CDR3 covers 16 residues. V was cut by 3 bases and J by 0 bases, with 12 bases left in between.

This rearrangement joins TRBV27 to TRBJ2-5; D possibly corresponds to TRBD1 (6 bases). Germline V gene data show CDR1 as MNHEY and CDR2 as SMNVEV (reference sequence). The CDR3 consists of 18 residues. With 1 base removed from V and 1 base from J, the gap between germline ends came to 19 bases. For the CDR3, the DNA is TGTGCCAGCAGTTTATTCCCCCCCGCGATACAGGGCCAAGAGACCCAGTACTTC. Translation gives CASSLFPPAIQGQETQYF.

The V call is TRBV6-5, the J call TRBJ1-3; D gene uncertain. The germline V and J ends were trimmed by 0 bases and 0 bases, with 6 bases remaining between them. CDR3 length: 15 amino acids. Germline V gene data show CDR1 as MNHEY and CDR2 as SVGAGI. In nucleotides, the CDR3 is TGTGCCAGCAGTTACTCGACCGGCTCTGGAAACACCATATATTTT. Translating it yields CASSYSTGSGNTIYF.

V and J are TRBV6-1 and TRBJ2-2; 11 bases agree with TRBD1. V dropped 7 bases and J dropped 5; count of bases not matched to a gene: 9. Germline assignment: CDR1 MNHNS and CDR2 SASEGT. The CDR3 has 16 residues. The CDR3 coding sequence is TGTGCCAGCACTTTAAGGGGGACAGGGGGGACCGGGGAGCTGTTTTTT. Translating it yields CASTLRGTGGTGELFF.

The rearrangement uses TRBV20-1 and TRBJ2-7; D not resolved. The CDR3 covers 14 residues. Trimming pared 3 bases from V and 0 bases from J, leaving 12 bases between. The germline V gene encodes CDR1 DFQATT and CDR2 SNEGSKA (reference sequence). The CDR3 DNA reads TGCAGTGCTAGGATTAGGAGCTACTCCTACGAGCAGTACTTC. As protein: CSARIRSYSYEQYF.

The chain recombines TRBV2 with TRBJ1-2; the match to TRBD1 covers 9 bases. The CDR3 spans 14 residues. Germline values: CDR1 SNHLY, CDR2 FYNNEI. After removal of 6 bases from V and 5 bases from J, the junction contained 7 bases not matched to a gene. CDR3 amino acids: CASSATGGSYGYTF. The DNA of the CDR3 is TGTGCCAGCAGCGCGACAGGGGGATCTTATGGCTACACCTTC.

This chain connects TRBV5-3 to TRBJ2-7; either TRBD1 or TRBD2 may fit D (5 bases each). TRBV5-3 is annotated as an ORF whose role is uncertain. V was shortened by 2 bases and J by 4 bases, with 19 bases between the two germline ends. This CDR3 comprises 16 residues. As DNA, the CDR3 is TGTGCCAGAAGCTTAAAACAGGAGTGGAGGAATTACGAGCAGTACTTC. Its translation is CARSLKQEWRNYEQYF.

The chain has TRBV20-1 and TRBJ2-7; D might be TRBD2 (5 bases). The ends were cut back, 7 bases at V and 5 bases at J, with 21 bases in the middle. The CDR3 sequence is 14 residues long. Germline CDR1 reads DFQATT; CDR2 reads SNEGSKA (reference sequence). The CDR3 loop is CSGLRATSLDEQYF. The CDR3 DNA is TGCAGTGGCTTGAGGGCGACTTCCTTGGACGAGCAGTACTTC.

In DNA, the CDR3 is TGCGCCAGCGGACTAGCGTACGATACGCAGTATTTT. It is translated as CASGLAYDTQYF. This chain connects TRBV10-2 to TRBJ2-3; 9 bases are a match to TRBD2. The J segment lost 6 bases and the V segment lost 8 bases, leaving 3 bases of the junction unmatched. Germline assignment: CDR1 WSHSY and CDR2 SAAADI. CDR3 length: 12 amino acids.

The rearrangement links TRBV7-2 to TRBJ1-1; D is possibly TRBD1 (6 bases). CDR1 is SGHTA and CDR2 is FQGNSA in the germline V gene. The CDR3 loop spans 14 amino acids. Between the trimmed V and J ends, which lost 1 base and 1 base, there was a span of 7 bases. CDR3: CASSLGGQNTEAFF. CDR3 DNA: TGTGCCAGCAGCTTAGGGGGACAGAACACTGAAGCTTTCTTT. The variable domain in full, with the rest retrieved from reference TRBV7-2 and TRBJ1-1, is GAGVSQSPSNKVTEKGKDVELRCDPISGHTALYWYRQSLGQGLEFLIYFQGNSAPDKSGLPSDRFSAERTGGSVSTLTIQRTQQEDSAVYLCASSLGGQNTEAFFGQGTRLTVV.

The rearrangement uses TRBV19 and TRBJ2-7; 7 positions agree with TRBD2. The CDR3 runs to 13 residues. CDR1 is LNHDA, CDR2 SQIVND, per germline (reference sequence). After removal of 6 bases from V and 5 bases from J, the junction contained 7 bases not matched to a gene. The CDR3 loop reads CASSPERGDEQYF. The CDR3 DNA follows: TGTGCCAGTAGCCCCGAGCGGGGCGACGAGCAGTACTTC.

This clonotype was counted between two and nine times. V usage is TRBV6-1 and J usage is TRBJ2-5, with D tentatively TRBD1 (6 bases). Germline values: CDR1 MNHNS, CDR2 SASEGT. The CDR3 sequence is 15 residues long. Trimming took 4 bases from V and 3 from J, leaving 15 bases between them. CDR3 DNA: TGTGCCAGCAGTGGAACCGGACAGACTAAAGAGACCCAGTACTTC. Protein: CASSGTGQTKETQYF.

The chain joins TRBV27 to TRBJ1-5; 10 bases fit TRBD1. The CDR3 has 15 amino acids. V shed 5 bases and J 4 bases; nucleotides not matched to a gene: 5. Germline V gives CDR1 MNHEY, CDR2 SMNVEV (reference sequence). This CDR3 is CASSARTGGNQPQHF. The CDR3 DNA sequence: TGTGCCAGCAGTGCCCGGACAGGGGGGAATCAGCCCCAGCATTTT.

The chain joins TRBV10-1 to TRBJ2-1; 9 bases agree with TRBD2. The length of the CDR3 is 18 residues. Germline V gene sequence: CDR1 WNHNN, CDR2 SYGVQD (reference sequence). Trimming took 2 bases from V and 8 from J; bases not matched to a gene: 16. CDR3 DNA sequence: TGCGCCAGCAGTGAGAGGGGTAGGCGGGAGGGCCGTCGGGATGAGCAGTTCTTC. Its translation is CASSERGRREGRRDEQFF.

The chain carries TRBV20-1 and TRBJ2-7, with unresolved D. This CDR3 is built from 14 residues. Germline lookup yields CDR1 DFQATT and CDR2 SNEGSKA (reference sequence). V was cut by 3 bases and J by 5 bases, with 17 bases left in between. The CDR3 protein is CSASPGRAGDEQYF. The CDR3 coding sequence is TGCAGTGCTAGTCCCGGAAGGGCCGGAGACGAGCAGTACTTC.

The V call is TRBV7-9, the J call TRBJ1-2; D possibly corresponds to TRBD1 (6 bases). The germline V and J ends were trimmed by 1 base and 7 bases, with 13 bases remaining between them. This CDR3 has 14 amino acids. Germline values: CDR1 SEHNR, CDR2 FQNEAQ (reference sequence). The CDR3 sequence: CASSLDQGRSGYTF. The CDR3 region has the DNA TGTGCCAGCAGCTTAGATCAGGGGAGGAGTGGCTACACCTTC. The full variable domain, with the rest looked up from reference TRBV7-9 and TRBJ1-2, is DTGVSQNPRHKITKRGQNVTFRCDPISEHNRLYWYRQTLGQGPEFLTYFQNEAQLEKSRLLSDRFSAERPKGSFSTLEIQRTEQGDSAMYLCASSLDQGRSGYTFGSGTRLTVV.

In this sample, this clonotype turned up a few times. J is TRBJ1-1 and V is TRBV20-1; 7 nucleotides align to TRBD1. In germline, CDR1 is DFQATT, CDR2 SNEGSKA (reference sequence). V trimming: 1 base; J trimming: 0 bases; junction bases outside the gene matches: 11. The CDR3 sequence is 17 residues long. Here the CDR3 reads CSARGVTGQNLNTEAFF. The CDR3 DNA reads TGCAGTGCTAGAGGAGTCACGGGACAGAATTTGAACACTGAAGCTTTCTTT.

This chain joins TRBV6-5 and TRBJ1-6; D is unclear. The CDR3 has 15 residues. Per the germline V gene, CDR1 is MNHEY and CDR2 is SVGAGI. The ends were cut back, 2 bases at V and 5 bases at J, with 10 bases in the middle. The CDR3 DNA follows: TGTGCCAGCAGTTACGCCCAGGTTAATAATTCACCCCTCCACTTT. The encoded protein is CASSYAQVNNSPLHF.

This chain connects TRBV4-3 to TRBJ1-3; TRBD1 aligns across 7 bases. Trimming took 1 base from V and 8 from J; bases not matched to a gene: 2. Germline CDR1 and CDR2: LGHNA and YSLEER. The CDR3 has 13 residues. The DNA for the CDR3 is TGCGCCAGCAGCCAAGGGCAGGGGGACACCATATATTTT. Residues: CASSQGQGDTIYF.